A single sample gave rise to the 17 T cell receptor beta chains below, sequenced in a study of shared clonotypes between healthy human individuals. Libraries were prepared by immunoSEQ multiplex PCR; TCRdb keeps only in-frame clonotypes and omits some of them. The data show approximately 640,000 clones, 90% seen once. Material: memory CD8+ T cells from PBMCs. This sample's subset: CD45RO+ cells pooled with CCR7-negative TemRA cells. The receptors originated from a man between 18 and 35 years old in good health. Some clones in this sample may be carry-over from other donors' samples.

This chain connects TRBV28 to TRBJ1-2, with D possibly matching TRBD1 (6 bases). This CDR3 is built from 14 residues. Germline V gene lookup returns CDR1 MDHEN and CDR2 SYDVKM. The V and J ends lost 5 bases and 1 base respectively, with 11 bases between them. The CDR3 reads CASSISQGNYGYTF. Here the CDR3 DNA reads TGTGCCAGCAGTATCTCACAGGGTAACTATGGCTACACCTTC.

CDR3 sequence reads: CAISVGPSVTGVEDYGYTF. The CDR3 nucleotides are TGTGCCATCAGTGTAGGTCCGTCAGTGACAGGGGTTGAGGACTATGGCTACACCTTC. This chain uses TRBV10-3 with TRBJ1-2; 8 nucleotides align to TRBD1. CDR3 size: 19 residues. The germline V gene encodes CDR1 ENHRY and CDR2 SYGVKD. The junction had 19 bases not matched to a gene; V was cut back by 4 bases and J by 3 bases.

The V gene is TRBV7-9, the J gene TRBJ2-1; 8 positions match TRBD2. Germline assignment: CDR1 SEHNR and CDR2 FQNEAQ (reference sequence). V dropped 3 bases and J dropped 5; count of bases not matched to a gene: 15. The CDR3 has 18 residues. CDR3 coding DNA: TGTGCCAGCAGCTTCCCCCGGGGAGCGGGAGTACCCGACAATGAGCAGTTCTTC. This gives the protein CASSFPRGAGVPDNEQFF.

A single count supports this clone. V gene TRBV19 combines with J gene TRBJ2-1; 7 bases map to TRBD1. J lost 7 bases, V lost 2 bases, and 8 bases had no gene match. The CDR3 covers 15 residues. The germline gives CDR1 LNHDA, CDR2 SQIVND (reference sequence). CDR3 nucleotides: TGTGCCAGTAGTATACTTTTGACAGGGCAGAATGAGCAGTTCTTC. Translated, it gives CASSILLTGQNEQFF.

The chain carries TRBV5-6 and TRBJ2-7; 7 bases match TRBD1. The V segment lost 0 bases and the J segment 3 bases; nucleotides outside the gene matches: 6. The germline V gene encodes CDR1 SGHDT and CDR2 YYEEEE. The CDR3 is made up of 15 amino acids. The CDR3 is CASSLEADRSYEQYF. In nucleotides, the CDR3 is TGTGCCAGCAGCTTGGAGGCGGACAGGAGCTACGAGCAGTACTTC.

This clone has a handful of counts. This chain joins TRBV29-1 and TRBJ2-2; 10 bases line up with TRBD1. Germline V gene sequence: CDR1 SQVTM, CDR2 ANQGSEA. This CDR3 contains 15 residues. Trimming removed 5 bases from V and 5 bases from J; junction bases left unmatched: 8. The chain's CDR3 is CSVSPDRGRTGELFF. The CDR3, as DNA: TGCAGCGTTTCGCCCGACAGGGGGCGGACCGGGGAGCTGTTTTTT.

The J gene is TRBJ1-1, the V gene TRBV19, with TRBD1 matching 7 bases. The CDR3 sequence is 15 residues long. Trimming removed 1 base from V and 1 base from J; junction bases left unmatched: 3. Germline loops: CDR1 LNHDA, CDR2 SQIVND (reference sequence). CDR3 protein: CASSIAHRGNTEAFF. CDR3 coding DNA: TGTGCCAGTAGTATAGCCCACAGGGGGAACACTGAAGCTTTCTTT. The whole variable domain, remainder taken from reference TRBV19 and TRBJ1-1, is DGGITQSPKYLFRKEGQNVTLSCEQNLNHDAMYWYRQDPGQGLRLIYYSQIVNDFQKGDIAEGYSVSREKKESFPLTVTSAQKNPTAFYLCASSIAHRGNTEAFFGQGTRLTVV.

The chain is built from TRBV27 and TRBJ2-1; D is uncertain. Germline-derived CDR1 and CDR2 are MNHEY and SMNVEV (reference sequence). The CDR3 has 14 residues. Trimming stripped 1 base from V and 7 bases from J, with 11 bases between. Written as DNA, the CDR3 is TGTGCCAGCAGTTTATATGGGCCGGAGAATGAGCAGTTCTTC. As protein: CASSLYGPENEQFF.

The chain couples TRBV11-2 to TRBJ1-2; the D is unclear. From germline, CDR1 is SGHAT and CDR2 FQNNGV. The V and J ends lost 0 bases and 6 bases respectively, with 14 bases between them. The CDR3 sequence is 15 residues long. The CDR3 spells CASSLEGRTIDGYTF. The CDR3 DNA sequence: TGTGCCAGCAGCTTAGAGGGCAGGACCATCGATGGCTACACCTTC.

This clone has more than one count but fewer than ten. The chain joins TRBV7-6 to TRBJ1-1; TRBD1 is a possible D gene (5 bases). The V gene's germline CDR1 is SGHVS and CDR2 FNYEAQ. Trimming took off 2 bases at V and 6 bases at J, with 16 bases between the two ends. The CDR3 sequence is 15 residues long. The CDR3 loop reads CASSLFGAQVPEAFF. For the CDR3, the DNA is TGTGCCAGCAGCTTATTCGGGGCGCAGGTTCCTGAAGCTTTCTTT.

Remarks on this clone: The same CDR3 is also encoded by other DNA sequences in this sample. This chain connects TRBV27 to TRBJ1-1; 8 bases fit TRBD1. Germline V gives CDR1 MNHEY, CDR2 SMNVEV (reference sequence). Trimming at V came to 5 bases and at J to 2 bases, leaving 4 bases not matched to a gene. The CDR3 is 14 residues long. CDR3: CASSVTGGNTEAFF. In DNA form, the CDR3 reads TGTGCCAGCAGTGTAACAGGGGGAAACACTGAAGCTTTCTTT.

CDR3 sequence reads: CASNDGSGDSYGYTF. CDR3 DNA sequence: TGCGCCAGCAACGACGGGTCGGGGGATAGCTATGGCTACACCTTC. The chain links TRBV4-1 to TRBJ1-2, with a possible D match to TRBD1 (5 bases). In germline, CDR1 is MGHRA, CDR2 YSYEKL. Deletions cut 7 bases from V and 4 bases from J, with 19 bases between. There are 15 residues in the CDR3.

The genes are TRBV2 and TRBJ2-1, with TRBD2 matching over 7 bases. J lost 6 bases, V lost 3 bases, and 11 bases had no gene match. This CDR3 is built from 16 residues. CDR1 and CDR2 from the germline V gene are SNHLY and FYNNEI. The chain's CDR3 is CASSDGRSGIRNEQFF. CDR3 DNA sequence: TGTGCCAGCAGTGATGGGAGAAGCGGGATACGCAATGAGCAGTTCTTC.

The V gene is TRBV6-6, the J gene TRBJ1-2; D is unclear. V lost 0 bases and J 2 bases, leaving 10 bases between the germline ends. In germline, CDR1 is MNHNY, CDR2 SVGAGI (reference sequence). This CDR3 is built from 15 residues. CDR3 loop: CASSYSEGWNYGYTF. CDR3 nucleotides: TGTGCCAGCAGTTACTCGGAGGGTTGGAACTATGGCTACACCTTC.

The V call is TRBV9, the J call TRBJ2-1; D is unresolved. V dropped 4 bases and J dropped 0 bases, with 8 bases sitting between them. Germline loops: CDR1 SGDLS, CDR2 YYNGEE. The CDR3 runs 14 residues. The DNA for the CDR3 is TGTGCCAGCAGCCCGCGACTCTCCTACAATGAGCAGTTCTTC. It specifies CASSPRLSYNEQFF.

The CDR3 DNA reads TGCAGCGTCGTGACAGCGAACACCGGGGAGCTGTTTTTT. Translating it yields CSVVTANTGELFF. The chain recombines TRBV29-1 with TRBJ2-2, with a possible D match to TRBD1 (5 bases). The CDR3 length is 13 residues. With 6 bases removed from V and 0 bases from J, the gap between germline ends came to 8 bases. Germline V CDR1 and CDR2: SQVTM, ANQGSEA.

The genes are TRBV5-6 and TRBJ1-1, with D unclear. The CDR3 is 11 residues long. V was pared by 3 bases and J by 8 bases, with 8 bases between. Germline V CDR1 and CDR2: SGHDT, YYEEEE. CDR3 DNA sequence: TGTGCCAGCAGCTCGTACAGAGAAGCTTTCTTT. It codes for CASSSYREAFF.